At least ten counts were recorded for the clone carrying this T cell receptor (beta chain). Its antigen remains unknown. CDR1 DFQATT and CDR2 SNEGSKA come from the germline V gene (reference sequence). CDR3 length: 14 residues. V dropped 7 bases and J dropped 1; count of bases not matched to a gene: 4. Researchers used 5'RACE with constant-segment primers to make TCR alpha and TCR beta cDNA libraries that carry sample barcodes and UMIs. MiXCR was run by TCRdb on the 5' RACE reads, yielding one entry per CDR3 protein. Of approximately 150,000 distinct CDR3 sequences in the sample, 19% were seen once. The sample comes from a study of T-cell memory formation after mild COVID-19. General study findings and limits: Memory cells collected pre-infection included some clones that later responded, suggesting cross-reactive memory joined.

The V call is TRBV20-1, the J call TRBJ2-3; 11 nucleotides align to TRBD2. Sequenced sample: PBMCs or a T cell subset sorted from them (not recorded which). This TCR was recovered from an adult woman who had mild COVID-19 (a few samples of this study predate the infection). Cell type and time point are not known. CDR3: CSGLAGGRTDTQYF. For the CDR3, the DNA is TGCAGTGGCTTAGCGGGGGGGCGCACAGATACGCAGTATTTT.